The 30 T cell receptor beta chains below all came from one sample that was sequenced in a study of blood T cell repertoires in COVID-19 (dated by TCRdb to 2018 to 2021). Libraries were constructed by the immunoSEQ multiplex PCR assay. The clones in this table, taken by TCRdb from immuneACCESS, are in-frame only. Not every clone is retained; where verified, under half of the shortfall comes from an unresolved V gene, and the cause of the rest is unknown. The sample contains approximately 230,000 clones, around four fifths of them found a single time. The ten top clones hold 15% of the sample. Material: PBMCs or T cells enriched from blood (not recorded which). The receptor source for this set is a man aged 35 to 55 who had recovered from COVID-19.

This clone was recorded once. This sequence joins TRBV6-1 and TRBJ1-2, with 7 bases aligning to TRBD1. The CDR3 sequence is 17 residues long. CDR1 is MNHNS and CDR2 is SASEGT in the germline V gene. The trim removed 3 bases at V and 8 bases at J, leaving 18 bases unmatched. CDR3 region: CASSETGLTVRGRGYTF. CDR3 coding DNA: TGTGCCAGCAGTGAGACAGGGTTGACAGTCCGAGGTCGAGGCTACACCTTC.

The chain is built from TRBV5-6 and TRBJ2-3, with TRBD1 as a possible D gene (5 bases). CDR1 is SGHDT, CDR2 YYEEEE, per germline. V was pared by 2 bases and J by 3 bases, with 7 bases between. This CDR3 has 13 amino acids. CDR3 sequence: CASSFRQTDTQYF. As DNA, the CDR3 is TGTGCCAGCAGCTTCCGACAGACAGATACGCAGTATTTT.

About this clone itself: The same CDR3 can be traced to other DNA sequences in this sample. CDR3 sequence: CASSRSGGYNEQFF. The CDR3 DNA reads as TGTGCCAGCAGTCGGAGCGGGGGTTACAATGAGCAGTTCTTC. The chain carries TRBV9 and TRBJ2-1; 8 bases align to TRBD2. Per the germline V gene, CDR1 is SGDLS and CDR2 is YYNGEE. V shed 5 bases, J shed 4 bases, and the junction held 5 bases outside the gene matches. This CDR3 region has 14 residues.

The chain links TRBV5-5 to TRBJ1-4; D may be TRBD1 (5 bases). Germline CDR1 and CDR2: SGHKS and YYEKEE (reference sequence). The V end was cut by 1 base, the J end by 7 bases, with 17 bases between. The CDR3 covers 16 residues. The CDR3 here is CASSLIRAGLGEKLFF. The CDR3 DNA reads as TGTGCCAGCAGCTTGATTCGGGCAGGGCTGGGTGAAAAACTGTTTTTT.

The CDR3 sequence: CASRGGNQPQHF. DNA for the CDR3: TGTGCCAGCAGGGGAGGGAATCAGCCCCAGCATTTT. The V and J genes are TRBV12-3 or TRBV12-4 and TRBJ1-5, with D unresolved. This CDR3 is 12 amino acids long. V was pared by 6 bases and J by 4 bases, with 7 bases between.

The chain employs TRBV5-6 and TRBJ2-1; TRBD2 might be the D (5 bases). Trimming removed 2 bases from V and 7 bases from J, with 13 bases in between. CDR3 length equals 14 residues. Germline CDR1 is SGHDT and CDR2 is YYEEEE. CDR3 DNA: TGTGCCAGCAGCTTTGGAGGCCGGGCGAATGAGCAGTTCTTC. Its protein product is CASSFGGRANEQFF.

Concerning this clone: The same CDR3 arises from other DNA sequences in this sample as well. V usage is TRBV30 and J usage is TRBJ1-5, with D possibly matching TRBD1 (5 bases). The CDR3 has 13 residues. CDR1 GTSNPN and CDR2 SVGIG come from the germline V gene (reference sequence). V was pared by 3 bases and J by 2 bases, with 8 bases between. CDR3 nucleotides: TGTGCCTGGAGCTTGACAGGCAATCAGCCCCAGCATTTT. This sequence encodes CAWSLTGNQPQHF.

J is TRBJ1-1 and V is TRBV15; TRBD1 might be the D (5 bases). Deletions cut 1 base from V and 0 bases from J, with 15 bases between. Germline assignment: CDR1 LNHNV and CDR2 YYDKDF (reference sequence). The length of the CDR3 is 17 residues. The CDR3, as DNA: TGTGCCACCAGCAGAGGATACTCGCGGGGGATGAACACTGAAGCTTTCTTT. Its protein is CATSRGYSRGMNTEAFF.

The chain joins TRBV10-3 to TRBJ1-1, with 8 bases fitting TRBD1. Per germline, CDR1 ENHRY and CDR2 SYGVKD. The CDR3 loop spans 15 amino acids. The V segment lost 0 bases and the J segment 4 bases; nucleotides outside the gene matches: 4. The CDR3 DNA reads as TGTGCCATCAGTGAGTCGGGACAGGTCCTCACTGAAGCTTTCTTT. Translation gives CAISESGQVLTEAFF.

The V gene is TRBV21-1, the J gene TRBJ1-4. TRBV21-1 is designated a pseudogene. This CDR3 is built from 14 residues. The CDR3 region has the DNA TGTGCCAGCAGCGGGGGGGCAGCTAATGAAAAACTGTTTTTT. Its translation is CASSGGAANEKLFF.

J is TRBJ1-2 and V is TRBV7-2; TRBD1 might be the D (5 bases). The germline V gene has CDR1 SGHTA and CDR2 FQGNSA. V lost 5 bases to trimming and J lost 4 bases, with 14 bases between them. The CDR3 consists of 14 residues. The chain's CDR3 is CASSESTDFYGYTF. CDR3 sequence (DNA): TGTGCCAGCAGCGAATCGACAGACTTCTATGGCTACACCTTC.

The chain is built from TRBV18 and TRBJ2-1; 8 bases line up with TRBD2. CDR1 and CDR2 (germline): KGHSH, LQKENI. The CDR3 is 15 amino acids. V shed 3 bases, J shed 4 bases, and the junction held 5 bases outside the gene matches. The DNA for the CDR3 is TGTGCCAGCTCACCCCTAGCGGGCCTATACAATGAGCAGTTCTTC. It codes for CASSPLAGLYNEQFF.

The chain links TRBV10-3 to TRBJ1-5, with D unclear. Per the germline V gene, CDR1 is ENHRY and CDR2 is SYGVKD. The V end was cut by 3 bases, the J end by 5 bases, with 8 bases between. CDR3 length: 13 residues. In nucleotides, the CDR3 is TGTGCCATCAGTGATGACCGGGATCAGCCCCAGCATTTT. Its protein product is CAISDDRDQPQHF.

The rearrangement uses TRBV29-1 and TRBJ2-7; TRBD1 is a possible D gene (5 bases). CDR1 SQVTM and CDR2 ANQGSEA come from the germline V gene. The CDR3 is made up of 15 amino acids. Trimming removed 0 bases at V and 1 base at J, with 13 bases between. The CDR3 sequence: CSVEEGALRSYEQYF. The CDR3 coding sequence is TGCAGCGTTGAAGAAGGGGCCTTGAGGTCCTACGAGCAGTACTTC.

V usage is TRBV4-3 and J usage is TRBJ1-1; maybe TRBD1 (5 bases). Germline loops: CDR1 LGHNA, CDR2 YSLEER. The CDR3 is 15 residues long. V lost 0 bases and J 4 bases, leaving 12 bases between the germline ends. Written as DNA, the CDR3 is TGCGCCAGCAGCCAAGATCCTCAGACAGTCACTGAAGCTTTCTTT. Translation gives CASSQDPQTVTEAFF.

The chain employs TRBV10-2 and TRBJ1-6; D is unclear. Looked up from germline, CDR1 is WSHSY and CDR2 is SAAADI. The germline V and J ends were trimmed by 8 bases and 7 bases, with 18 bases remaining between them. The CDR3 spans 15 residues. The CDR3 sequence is CASAGGLPMNSPLHF. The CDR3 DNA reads TGCGCCAGCGCAGGAGGGCTGCCAATGAATTCACCCCTCCACTTT.

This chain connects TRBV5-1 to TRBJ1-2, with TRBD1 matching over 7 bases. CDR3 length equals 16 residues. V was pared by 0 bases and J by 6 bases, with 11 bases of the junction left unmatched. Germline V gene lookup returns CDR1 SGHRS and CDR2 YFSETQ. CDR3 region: CASSLEPRTGQDGYTF. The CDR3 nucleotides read TGCGCCAGCAGCTTGGAGCCCCGGACAGGCCAGGATGGCTACACCTTC.

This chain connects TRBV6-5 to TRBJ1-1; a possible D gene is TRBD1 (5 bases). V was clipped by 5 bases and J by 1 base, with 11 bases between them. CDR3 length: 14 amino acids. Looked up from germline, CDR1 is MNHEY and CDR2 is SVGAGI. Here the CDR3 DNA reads TGTGCCAGCAGTAACAACAGGAAGAACACTGAAGCTTTCTTT. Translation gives CASSNNRKNTEAFF.

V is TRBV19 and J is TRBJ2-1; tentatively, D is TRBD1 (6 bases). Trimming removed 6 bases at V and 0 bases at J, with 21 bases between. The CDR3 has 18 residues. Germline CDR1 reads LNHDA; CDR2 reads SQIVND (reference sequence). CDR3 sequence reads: CASSPDRGRPFSYNEQFF. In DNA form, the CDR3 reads TGTGCCAGTAGCCCGGACAGAGGCCGCCCCTTCTCCTACAATGAGCAGTTCTTC.

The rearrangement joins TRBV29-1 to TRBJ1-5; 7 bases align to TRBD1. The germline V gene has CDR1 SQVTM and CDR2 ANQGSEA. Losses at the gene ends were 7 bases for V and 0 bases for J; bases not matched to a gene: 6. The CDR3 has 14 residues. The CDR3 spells CSAVTGSSNQPQHF. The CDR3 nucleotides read TGCAGCGCCGTGACAGGGAGTAGCAATCAGCCCCAGCATTTT.

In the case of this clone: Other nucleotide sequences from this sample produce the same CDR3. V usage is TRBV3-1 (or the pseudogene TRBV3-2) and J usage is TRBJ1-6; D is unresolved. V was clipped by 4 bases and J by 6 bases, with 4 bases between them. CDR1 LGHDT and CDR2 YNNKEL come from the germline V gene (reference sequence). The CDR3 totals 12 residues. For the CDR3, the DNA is TGTGCCAGCAGCCTTCTTAATTCACCCCTCCACTTT. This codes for CASSLLNSPLHF.

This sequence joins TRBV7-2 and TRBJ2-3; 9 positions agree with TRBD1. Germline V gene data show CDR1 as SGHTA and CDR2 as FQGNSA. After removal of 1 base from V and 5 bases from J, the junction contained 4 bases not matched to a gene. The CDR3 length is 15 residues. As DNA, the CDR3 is TGTGCCAGCAGCTTAGGACAGGGGGTCGGAGATACGCAGTATTTT. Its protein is CASSLGQGVGDTQYF. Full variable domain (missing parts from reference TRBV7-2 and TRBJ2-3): GAGVSQSPSNKVTEKGKDVELRCDPISGHTALYWYRQSLGQGLEFLIYFQGNSAPDKSGLPSDRFSAERTGGSVSTLTIQRTQQEDSAVYLCASSLGQGVGDTQYFGPGTRLTVL.

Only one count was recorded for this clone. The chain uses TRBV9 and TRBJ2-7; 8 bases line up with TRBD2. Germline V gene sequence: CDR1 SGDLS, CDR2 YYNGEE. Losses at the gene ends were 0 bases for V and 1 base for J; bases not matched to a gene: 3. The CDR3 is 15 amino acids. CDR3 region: CASSVESGRSYEQYF. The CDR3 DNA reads TGTGCCAGCAGCGTAGAGAGCGGGAGATCCTACGAGCAGTACTTC.

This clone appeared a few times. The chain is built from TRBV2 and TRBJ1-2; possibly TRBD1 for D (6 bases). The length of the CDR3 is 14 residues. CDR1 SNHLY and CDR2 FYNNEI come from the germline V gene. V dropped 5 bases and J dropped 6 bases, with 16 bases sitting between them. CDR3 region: CASSRQATNDGYTF. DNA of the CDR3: TGTGCCAGCAGTCGACAGGCTACAAATGATGGCTACACCTTC. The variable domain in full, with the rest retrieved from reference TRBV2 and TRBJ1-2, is EPEVTQTPSHQVTQMGQEVILRCVPISNHLYFYWYRQILGQKVEFLVSFYNNEISEKSEIFDDQFSVERPDGSNFTLKIRSTKLEDSAMYFCASSRQATNDGYTFGSGTRLTVV.

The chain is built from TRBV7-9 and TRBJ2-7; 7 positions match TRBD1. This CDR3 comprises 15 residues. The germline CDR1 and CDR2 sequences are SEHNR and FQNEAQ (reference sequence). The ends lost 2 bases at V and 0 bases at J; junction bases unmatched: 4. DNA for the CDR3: TGTGCCAGCAGCTTAATGGGGACAGCCTCCTACGAGCAGTACTTC. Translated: CASSLMGTASYEQYF.

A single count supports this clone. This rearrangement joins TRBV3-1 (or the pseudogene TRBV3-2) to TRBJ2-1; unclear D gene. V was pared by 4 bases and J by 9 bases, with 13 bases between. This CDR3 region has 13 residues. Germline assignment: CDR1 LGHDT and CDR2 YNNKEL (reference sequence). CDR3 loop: CASSPHFPGEQFF. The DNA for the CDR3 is TGTGCCAGCAGCCCCCACTTCCCGGGTGAGCAGTTCTTC.

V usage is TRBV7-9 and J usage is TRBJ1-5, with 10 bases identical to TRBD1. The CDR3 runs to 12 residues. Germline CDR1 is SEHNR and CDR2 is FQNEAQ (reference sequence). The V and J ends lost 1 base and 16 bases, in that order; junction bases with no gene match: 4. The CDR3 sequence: CASSLEGTGAHF. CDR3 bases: TGTGCCAGCAGCTTAGAGGGGACAGGGGCCCATTTT.

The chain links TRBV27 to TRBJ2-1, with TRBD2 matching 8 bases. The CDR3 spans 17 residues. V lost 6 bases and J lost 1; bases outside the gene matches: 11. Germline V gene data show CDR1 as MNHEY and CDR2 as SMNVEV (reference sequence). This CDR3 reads CASRPPGTRGSYNEQFF. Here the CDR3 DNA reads TGTGCCAGCAGGCCCCCCGGGACTAGGGGGTCCTACAATGAGCAGTTCTTC.

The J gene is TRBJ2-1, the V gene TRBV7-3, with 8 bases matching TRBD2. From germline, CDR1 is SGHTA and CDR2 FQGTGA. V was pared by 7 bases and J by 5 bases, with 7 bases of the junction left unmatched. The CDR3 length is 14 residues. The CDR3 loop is CASTRGAGDNEQFF. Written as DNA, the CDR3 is TGTGCCAGCACCCGCGGAGCGGGAGACAATGAGCAGTTCTTC.

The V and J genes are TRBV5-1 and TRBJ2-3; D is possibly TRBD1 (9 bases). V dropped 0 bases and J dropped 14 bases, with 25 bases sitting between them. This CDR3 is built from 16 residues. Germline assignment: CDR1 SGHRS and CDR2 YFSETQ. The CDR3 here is CASSLAREGQGKSWYF. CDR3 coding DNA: TGCGCCAGCAGCTTGGCTCGGGAGGGACAGGGTAAAAGTTGGTATTTT. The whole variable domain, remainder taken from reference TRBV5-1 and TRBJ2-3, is KAGVTQTPRYLIKTRGQQVTLSCSPISGHRSVSWYQQTPGQGLQFLFEYFSETQRNKGNFPGRFSGRQFSNSRSEMNVSTLELGDSALYLCASSLAREGQGKSWYFGPGTRLTVL.